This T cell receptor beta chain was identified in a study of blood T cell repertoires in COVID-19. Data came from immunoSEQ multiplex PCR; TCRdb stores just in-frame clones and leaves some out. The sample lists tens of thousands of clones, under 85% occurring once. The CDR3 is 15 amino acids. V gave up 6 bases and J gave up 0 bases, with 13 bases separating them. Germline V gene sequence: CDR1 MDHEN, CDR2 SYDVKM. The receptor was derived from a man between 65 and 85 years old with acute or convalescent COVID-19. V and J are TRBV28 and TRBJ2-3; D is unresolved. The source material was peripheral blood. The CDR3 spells CASSTDTSSTDTQYF. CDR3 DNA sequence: TGTGCCAGCAGCACTGACACCTCTAGCACAGATACGCAGTATTTT.